The 28 T cell receptor beta chains listed next were all sequenced from one sample in a study of T cell repertoires in cytomegalovirus infection. TCRdb independently ran MiXCR on the reads; one entry per CDR3 protein. The sample carries roughly 150,000 distinct CDR3 sequences, roughly 32% recorded once. Antigens of these TCRs are unknown. The sample consisted of CD8+ T cells from cultured PBMCs, taken from culture after CMV antigen stimulation. The receptors stem from a human donor in good health (CMV status not recorded). Some clones in this sample may be carry-over from other donors' samples.

This clonotype was counted a few times. The chain employs TRBV4-1 and TRBJ1-1; D is uncertain. CDR1 is MGHRA, CDR2 YSYEKL, per germline. The CDR3 contains 14 residues. Trimming left V 3 bases short and J 0 bases short, with 8 bases between. The CDR3 protein is CASSHRLLNTEAFF. The DNA for the CDR3 is TGCGCCAGCAGCCACAGACTCTTGAACACTGAAGCTTTCTTT.

This clonotype was observed a handful of times. The V gene is TRBV11-2, the J gene TRBJ2-1; D is possibly TRBD1 (8 bases). The CDR3 sequence is 14 residues long. CDR1 SGHAT and CDR2 FQNNGV come from the germline V gene. V was trimmed by 3 bases and J by 7 bases, leaving 13 bases between them. The CDR3 coding sequence is TGTGCCAGCAGCTTGGTACAGGGGGGGAATGAGCAGTTCTTC. Amino acids: CASSLVQGGNEQFF. Using reference TRBV11-2 and TRBJ2-1 for the parts outside the CDR3, the full variable domain is EAGVAQSPRYKIIEKRQSVAFWCNPISGHATLYWYQQILGQGPKLLIQFQNNGVVDDSQLPKDRFSAERLKGVDSTLKIQPAKLEDSAVYLCASSLVQGGNEQFFGPGTRLTVL.

The chain carries TRBV27 and TRBJ1-1; no clear D gene. V dropped 7 bases and J dropped 3 bases, with 9 bases sitting between them. CDR3 length: 12 residues. Looked up from germline, CDR1 is MNHEY and CDR2 is SMNVEV (reference sequence). CDR3 coding DNA: TGTGCCAGCATGGGGTGGGACACTGAAGCTTTCTTT. The encoded protein is CASMGWDTEAFF.

This chain links TRBV28 with TRBJ2-6, with D possibly being TRBD2 (5 bases). Germline CDR1 is MDHEN and CDR2 is SYDVKM. The length of the CDR3 is 17 residues. V was pared by 5 bases and J by 2 bases, with 16 bases between. CDR3 sequence (DNA): TGTGCCAGCAGTCCCCCGGGCGGGCGAACTGGGGCCAACGTCCTGACTTTC. Encoded protein: CASSPPGGRTGANVLTF.

In its sample, this clonotype was seen a few times. This chain uses TRBV10-3 with TRBJ2-1; 9 nucleotides agree with TRBD2. There are 13 residues in the CDR3. From germline, CDR1 is ENHRY and CDR2 SYGVKD. V lost 10 bases and J lost 5; bases outside the gene matches: 6. CDR3 loop: CATVAGVNNEQFF. The CDR3 region has the DNA TGTGCCACCGTAGCGGGGGTCAACAATGAGCAGTTCTTC.

The table lists this clonotype with a few counts. J is TRBJ2-3 and V is TRBV6-6; 7 bases fit TRBD1. The CDR3 is 17 residues long. Germline V gene lookup returns CDR1 MNHNY and CDR2 SVGAGI (reference sequence). V shed 0 bases and J 2 bases; nucleotides not matched to a gene: 8. The CDR3 sequence is CASSYSRGPKATDTQYF. In DNA form, the CDR3 reads TGTGCCAGCAGTTACTCAAGGGGGCCGAAGGCCACAGATACGCAGTATTTT.

The chain employs TRBV12-3 or TRBV12-4 and TRBJ2-2; 11 bases line up with TRBD1. The J segment lost 9 bases and the V segment lost 8 bases, leaving 2 bases of the junction unmatched. The CDR3 length is 12 residues. Here the CDR3 DNA reads TGTGCCAGCTGGACAGGGGGCAGGGAGCTGTTTTTT. This codes for CASWTGGRELFF.

CDR3 residues: CASSDPAAGETQETQYF. DNA for the CDR3: TGTGCCAGCAGTGATCCGGCGGCGGGGGAGACCCAAGAGACCCAGTACTTC. The chain couples TRBV2 to TRBJ2-5, with 7 bases identical to TRBD2. The length of the CDR3 is 17 residues. Trimming took 3 bases from V and 1 from J; bases not matched to a gene: 11. The germline gives CDR1 SNHLY, CDR2 FYNNEI.

This clonotype has more than one count but fewer than ten. The chain recombines TRBV7-2 with TRBJ2-1; 8 bases are shared with TRBD2. V lost 5 bases to trimming and J lost 3 bases; unmatched junction nucleotides: 6. This CDR3 spans 15 amino acids. Germline CDR1 SGHTA, CDR2 FQGNSA. The CDR3 bases are TGTGCCAGCAGCCCCACCGGGACTAGCTACAATGAGCAGTTCTTC. Translating gives CASSPTGTSYNEQFF.

The chain employs TRBV6-1 and TRBJ1-5; weak D call: TRBD1 (5 bases). The CDR3 length is 14 residues. V lost 5 bases, J lost 1 base, and 9 bases lay in between. Germline V gene data show CDR1 as MNHNS and CDR2 as SASEGT. DNA for the CDR3: TGTGCCAGCAGTCACTGGGACAGCAATCAGCCCCAGCATTTT. Its protein is CASSHWDSNQPQHF.

The chain has TRBV7-8 and TRBJ2-1; the D gene is possibly TRBD1 (6 bases). CDR3 length: 12 residues. V was clipped by 11 bases and J by 5 bases, with 13 bases between them. From germline, CDR1 is SGHVS and CDR2 FQNEAQ. CDR3 amino acids: CAGGPHHNEQFF. CDR3 DNA sequence: TGTGCCGGGGGCCCTCACCACAATGAGCAGTTCTTC.

A word on this clonotype: This sequence may be a read error, since a much larger clone differs from it by one base. The V and J genes are TRBV6-5 and TRBJ1-1, with 9 bases lining up with TRBD1. The length of the CDR3 is 15 residues. CDR1 and CDR2 from the germline V gene are MNHEY and SVGAGI. As DNA, the CDR3 is TGTGTCAGCAGTTACTCGACTGGACAGGGGTTTGAAGCTTTCTTT. Protein sequence: CVSSYSTGQGFEAFF.

This clonotype has only a few counts. V usage is TRBV28 and J usage is TRBJ2-1; no definite D call. The CDR3 runs 14 residues. From germline, CDR1 is MDHEN and CDR2 SYDVKM. Trimming took off 5 bases at V and 1 base at J, with 9 bases between the two ends. DNA for the CDR3: TGTGCCAGCAGTCCGGGCCCGTCCTACAATGAGCAGTTCTTC. Protein product: CASSPGPSYNEQFF.

This clonotype was seen ten or more times. The chain uses TRBV18 and TRBJ2-7; 7 bases are a match to TRBD1. This CDR3 has 13 amino acids. The ends lost 5 bases at V and 3 bases at J; junction bases unmatched: 4. The germline CDR1 and CDR2 sequences are KGHSH and LQKENI. The CDR3 bases are TGTGCCAGCTCATCAGACAGGGACTACGAGCAGTACTTC. As protein: CASSSDRDYEQYF.

Only a few counts were recorded for this clonotype. The rearrangement links TRBV7-8 to TRBJ1-3; D may be TRBD1 (6 bases). V was cut by 5 bases and J by 6 bases, with 23 bases left in between. Germline V CDR1 and CDR2: SGHVS, FQNEAQ. The CDR3 contains 17 residues. CDR3 amino acids: CASSPSTGYGFVNTIYF. CDR3 bases: TGTGCCAGCAGCCCCTCGACAGGATATGGGTTTGTAAACACCATATATTTT.

The chain couples TRBV29-1 to TRBJ1-2, with 8 bases fitting TRBD1. This CDR3 contains 13 residues. Germline-derived CDR1 and CDR2 are SQVTM and ANQGSEA. Germline trimming cut 6 bases from V and 8 bases from J; bases unmatched to any gene: 11. CDR3 in amino acids: CSVPIQGVKGYTF. CDR3 DNA sequence: TGCAGCGTACCAATACAGGGGGTCAAAGGCTACACCTTC.

This clonotype was observed at least ten times. The J gene is TRBJ2-7, the V gene TRBV7-9, with TRBD1 identical over 7 bases. Germline-derived CDR1 and CDR2 are SEHNR and FQNEAQ (reference sequence). After removal of 1 base from V and 4 bases from J, the junction contained 13 bases not matched to a gene. The CDR3 length is 17 residues. The CDR3 protein is CASSLGPWARGRYEQYF. CDR3 DNA: TGTGCCAGCAGCTTAGGTCCGTGGGCCAGGGGGAGATACGAGCAGTACTTC.

The chain has TRBV5-5 and TRBJ2-5, with D possibly being TRBD1 or TRBD2 (5 bases each). Trimming left V 4 bases short and J 4 bases short, with 17 bases between. CDR1 SGHKS and CDR2 YYEKEE come from the germline V gene (reference sequence). The CDR3 has 15 residues. Here the CDR3 reads CASSIGATLGETQYF. DNA of the CDR3: TGTGCCAGCAGCATCGGGGCTACCTTGGGAGAGACCCAGTACTTC.

This clonotype has a count of ten or more. V is TRBV20-1 and J is TRBJ2-7, with D possibly matching TRBD1 (6 bases). The germline CDR1 and CDR2 sequences are DFQATT and SNEGSKA (reference sequence). Deletions cut 6 bases from V and 2 bases from J, with 20 bases between. This CDR3 is built from 15 residues. Here the CDR3 reads CSANEAPGQTYEQYF. In nucleotides, the CDR3 is TGCAGTGCAAATGAGGCACCGGGACAAACCTACGAGCAGTACTTC.

V and J are TRBV19 and TRBJ2-1; D gene uncertain. Germline V gene sequence: CDR1 LNHDA, CDR2 SQIVND (reference sequence). CDR3 length: 15 residues. V dropped 3 bases and J dropped 2 bases, with 11 bases sitting between them. The CDR3 here is CASSILAQAYNEQFF. For the CDR3, the DNA is TGTGCCAGTAGTATTTTGGCACAAGCCTACAATGAGCAGTTCTTC.

Written as DNA, the CDR3 is TGTGCCAGCAGTTACTCGAGGTTCAGGCAGAACACTGAAGCTTTCTTT. It specifies CASSYSRFRQNTEAFF. The V gene is TRBV6-5, the J gene TRBJ1-1; D ambiguous. There are 16 residues in the CDR3. CDR1 and CDR2 (germline): MNHEY, SVGAGI. V lost 0 bases and J 1 base, leaving 12 bases between the germline ends.

This clonotype showed up just a few times. The chain links TRBV12-3 or TRBV12-4 to TRBJ1-5; D is uncertain. The V end was cut by 6 bases, the J end by 1 base, with 13 bases between. This CDR3 contains 15 residues. The CDR3 DNA follows: TGTGCCAGCAGCCAACGACCGCTAAGCAATCAGCCCCAGCATTTT. Its protein product is CASSQRPLSNQPQHF.

The chain uses TRBV6-1 and TRBJ2-4, with 7 bases that match TRBD1. Germline trimming cut 6 bases from V and 4 bases from J; bases unmatched to any gene: 6. This CDR3 has 14 amino acids. Per germline, CDR1 MNHNS and CDR2 SASEGT. CDR3 amino acids: CASRPTGEKNIQYF. DNA for the CDR3: TGTGCCAGCAGGCCTACAGGGGAAAAAAACATTCAGTACTTC.

This clonotype has only a few counts. The gene calls are TRBV12-3 or TRBV12-4 and TRBJ1-3; D remains ambiguous. V shed 2 bases and J shed 2 bases, with 7 bases lying between them. The CDR3 loop spans 14 amino acids. The CDR3, as DNA: TGTGCCAGCAGTTTACGGAGTACTGGAAACACCATATATTTT. Translating gives CASSLRSTGNTIYF.

The chain's CDR3 is CASSQSGGSYEQYF. CDR3 DNA sequence: TGTGCCAGCAGCCAAAGCGGGGGGAGCTACGAGCAGTACTTC. The gene calls are TRBV7-9 and TRBJ2-7; 9 bases map to TRBD2. CDR1 SEHNR and CDR2 FQNEAQ come from the germline V gene (reference sequence). This CDR3 spans 14 amino acids. The V segment lost 5 bases and the J segment 3 bases; nucleotides outside the gene matches: 5.

The chain uses TRBV27 and TRBJ2-1; no clear D. CDR3 length: 14 residues. V was trimmed by 4 bases and J by 0 bases, leaving 7 bases between them. Germline assignment: CDR1 MNHEY and CDR2 SMNVEV (reference sequence). This CDR3 is CASSSMSSYNEQFF. Here the CDR3 DNA reads TGTGCCAGCAGTTCAATGAGCTCCTACAATGAGCAGTTCTTC.

This clonotype appeared a few times. The rearrangement joins TRBV20-1 to TRBJ2-5; D tentatively fits TRBD1 or TRBD2 (5 bases each). CDR3 size: 14 residues. The ends were cut back, 3 bases at V and 5 bases at J, with 16 bases in the middle. Germline V lookup: CDR1 DFQATT, CDR2 SNEGSKA (reference sequence). The CDR3 loop is CSASWAREWETQYF. The DNA for the CDR3 is TGCAGTGCTAGTTGGGCCAGGGAGTGGGAGACCCAGTACTTC.

The genes are TRBV7-2 and TRBJ1-5, with 7 bases fitting TRBD1. CDR1 and CDR2 from the germline V gene are SGHTA and FQGNSA. With V trimmed by 5 bases and J by 2 bases, 6 bases remained unmatched. CDR3 size: 15 residues. CDR3 in DNA: TGTGCCAGCAGCGCGGGGACAGTAGGCAATCAGCCCCAGCATTTT. Its protein is CASSAGTVGNQPQHF.